A selection of T cell receptor beta chains follows, all from one sample in a study of cytomegalovirus exposure and HLA in healthy donors. Some clones are missing from TCRdb's copy, which holds only in-frame ones; the method was immunoSEQ multiplex PCR. The sample holds 90,000 to 150,000 clones, over 60% seen once. Specimen: PBMCs. The receptors originated from a woman aged 30 to 39 in good health and CMV-seropositive. CDR3s include the opening cysteine and the closing phenylalanine or tryptophan. D genes are given only for firm matches. A row's size may be missing; if present it is once, few, many or a size class.

CDR3nt: TGTGCCAGCAGCATAAACAGGGACTACGAGCAGTACTTC; CDR3aa: CASSINRDYEQYF; v_gene: TRBV7-9; abundance: .; j_gene: TRBJ2-7; d_gene: .
CDR3nt: TGTGCCAGCAGTTTAGGGACTAATACCTACGAGCAGTACTTC; CDR3aa: CASSLGTNTYEQYF; v_gene: TRBV28; abundance: .; j_gene: TRBJ2-7; d_gene: TRBD2
CDR3nt: TGTGCCAGCAGCGCCCGACAGGGGGTAACTAATGAAAAACTGTTTTTT; CDR3aa: CASSARQGVTNEKLFF; v_gene: TRBV9; abundance: few; j_gene: TRBJ1-4; d_gene: TRBD1
CDR3nt: TGTGCCAGCAGCTGGGGCGGGGTTAACTATGGCTACACCTTC; CDR3aa: CASSWGGVNYGYTF; v_gene: TRBV5-4; abundance: .; j_gene: TRBJ1-2; d_gene: .
CDR3nt: TGTGCCAGTCGTATCCAGGGGGTCTTAGATACGCAGTATTTT; CDR3aa: CASRIQGVLDTQYF; v_gene: TRBV6-5; abundance: .; j_gene: TRBJ2-3; d_gene: TRBD1
CDR3nt: TGTGCCGGGGGGGTTAGCAATCAGCCCCAGCATTTT; CDR3aa: CAGGVSNQPQHF; v_gene: TRBV6-6; abundance: .; j_gene: TRBJ1-5; d_gene: .
CDR3nt: TGTGCCAGCATGGAATCCCCCGGGGGCAATGAGCAGTTCTTC; CDR3aa: CASMESPGGNEQFF; v_gene: TRBV2; abundance: few; j_gene: TRBJ2-1; d_gene: .
CDR3nt: TGTGCCAGCAGTCTCGACAGCTACGAGCAGTACTTC; CDR3aa: CASSLDSYEQYF; v_gene: TRBV28; abundance: .; j_gene: TRBJ2-7; d_gene: .
CDR3nt: TGTGCCAGCAGCCGGGCAGATTATAATTCACCCCTCCACTTT; CDR3aa: CASSRADYNSPLHF; v_gene: TRBV14; abundance: once; j_gene: TRBJ1-6; d_gene: .
CDR3nt: TGTGCCAGCAGCCCCCGGCGGGATACGCAGTATTTT; CDR3aa: CASSPRRDTQYF; v_gene: TRBV6-5; abundance: .; j_gene: TRBJ2-3; d_gene: .
CDR3nt: TGTGCCAGCAGCTTCTCAGGGGATGAGACCCAGTACTTC; CDR3aa: CASSFSGDETQYF; v_gene: TRBV7-7; abundance: .; j_gene: TRBJ2-5; d_gene: .
CDR3nt: TGTGCCAGCAGTTCGCGACATGGTGAATACGAGCAGTACTTC; CDR3aa: CASSSRHGEYEQYF; v_gene: TRBV6-1; abundance: .; j_gene: TRBJ2-7; d_gene: .
CDR3nt: TGTGCCAGTAGTCGAGGGAAAGGGGCGGGGAACCAAGAGACCCAGTACTTC; CDR3aa: CASSRGKGAGNQETQYF; v_gene: TRBV19; abundance: few; j_gene: TRBJ2-5; d_gene: .
CDR3nt: TGTGCCAGCTCACCGGCACCGGGACACACTCAAGAGACCCAGTACTTC; CDR3aa: CASSPAPGHTQETQYF; v_gene: TRBV18; abundance: .; j_gene: TRBJ2-5; d_gene: .
CDR3nt: TGTGCCAGCAGAAGACAGGGTATTAGTCAGCCCCAGCATTTT; CDR3aa: CASRRQGISQPQHF; v_gene: TRBV6-5; abundance: few; j_gene: TRBJ1-5; d_gene: TRBD1
CDR3nt: TGTGCCAGCTCACCACCGGGACAGGGAAGGCGGGAGCAGTACTTC; CDR3aa: CASSPPGQGRREQYF; v_gene: TRBV18; abundance: .; j_gene: TRBJ2-7; d_gene: TRBD1
CDR3nt: TGTGCCAGCAGCTTGGCTGGTGTGACAGATACGCAGTATTTT; CDR3aa: CASSLAGVTDTQYF; v_gene: TRBV7-7; abundance: .; j_gene: TRBJ2-3; d_gene: .
CDR3nt: TGTGCCAGCAGTGGAAGGGACAGGGGTCCCCTGAGCAATCAGCCCCAGCATTTT; CDR3aa: CASSGRDRGPLSNQPQHF; v_gene: TRBV6-1; abundance: .; j_gene: TRBJ1-5; d_gene: TRBD1
CDR3nt: TGTGCCTGGAGTGTGCCAGGGGAAACCTACGAGCAGTACTTC; CDR3aa: CAWSVPGETYEQYF; v_gene: TRBV30; abundance: .; j_gene: TRBJ2-7; d_gene: .
CDR3nt: TGTGCCTGGAGGAATGCCTACTCAGGGTACGAGCAGTACTTC; CDR3aa: CAWRNAYSGYEQYF; v_gene: TRBV30; abundance: .; j_gene: TRBJ2-7; d_gene: .
CDR3nt: TGCGCCAGCAGCCCCAGGGGTGGGGGCCAAGAGACCCAGTACTTC; CDR3aa: CASSPRGGGQETQYF; v_gene: TRBV4-3; abundance: .; j_gene: TRBJ2-5; d_gene: .
CDR3nt: TGTGCCAGCAGCTTGGGTAGCGGGGTCTACGAGCAGTACTTC; CDR3aa: CASSLGSGVYEQYF; v_gene: TRBV5-6; abundance: once; j_gene: TRBJ2-7; d_gene: TRBD2
CDR3nt: TGTGCCAGCAGGGTGGGACTAGCGGATTCCTACGAGCAGTACTTC; CDR3aa: CASRVGLADSYEQYF; v_gene: TRBV5-5; abundance: few; j_gene: TRBJ2-7; d_gene: TRBD2
CDR3nt: TGTGCCACCAGCAGAGATCCAGGGGTCACTGAAGCTTTCTTT; CDR3aa: CATSRDPGVTEAFF; v_gene: TRBV15; abundance: .; j_gene: TRBJ1-1; d_gene: .
CDR3nt: TGTGCCAGCAGGGGGAGGACAGGGGGTCGAACTGAAGCTTTCTTT; CDR3aa: CASRGRTGGRTEAFF; v_gene: TRBV28; abundance: .; j_gene: TRBJ1-1; d_gene: TRBD1
CDR3nt: TGCAGTGCCCAGAGCGGTTACGAGCAGTACTTC; CDR3aa: CSAQSGYEQYF; v_gene: TRBV20-1; abundance: .; j_gene: TRBJ2-7; d_gene: .
CDR3nt: TGTGCCACCAGCAGAGCCAGGGACAGGGGGCCAGATACGCAGTATTTT; CDR3aa: CATSRARDRGPDTQYF; v_gene: TRBV15; abundance: .; j_gene: TRBJ2-3; d_gene: TRBD1
CDR3nt: TGCGCCAGCAGCTTGGAGCCCGCCCCCCTCCGATTCGATACGCAGTATTTT; CDR3aa: CASSLEPAPLRFDTQYF; v_gene: TRBV5-1; abundance: once; j_gene: TRBJ2-3; d_gene: .
CDR3nt: TGTGCCAGCAGCCCAGCCCTGCGGACCGGGGAGCTGTTTTTT; CDR3aa: CASSPALRTGELFF; v_gene: TRBV11-2; abundance: .; j_gene: TRBJ2-2; d_gene: .
CDR3nt: TGTGCCAGCAGCCAAGAACCTCCGGGCAGGGATCGAGAAGAAAAACTGTTTTTT; CDR3aa: CASSQEPPGRDREEKLFF; v_gene: TRBV4-2; abundance: .; j_gene: TRBJ1-4; d_gene: .
CDR3nt: TGCAGCGTTGACAGGGAACCCTACTTC; CDR3aa: CSVDREPYF; v_gene: TRBV29-1; abundance: once; j_gene: TRBJ2-7; d_gene: .
CDR3nt: TGTGCCAGCAGCCCTCAACTAGCAGATACGCAGTATTTT; CDR3aa: CASSPQLADTQYF; v_gene: TRBV14; abundance: .; j_gene: TRBJ2-3; d_gene: .
CDR3nt: TGTGCCTGGAGTGTACAGGGGTATGGCTGCACCTTC; CDR3aa: CAWSVQGYGCTF; v_gene: TRBV30; abundance: .; j_gene: TRBJ1-2; d_gene: TRBD1
CDR3nt: TGTGCCAGCAGTGTGGGCGGGTACGAGCAGTACTTC; CDR3aa: CASSVGGYEQYF; v_gene: TRBV6-1; abundance: once; j_gene: TRBJ2-7; d_gene: .
CDR3nt: TGTGCCAGCAGCTTCGGGGGGGGCTCCTACAATGAGCAGTTCTTC; CDR3aa: CASSFGGGSYNEQFF; v_gene: TRBV7-2; abundance: .; j_gene: TRBJ2-1; d_gene: TRBD2